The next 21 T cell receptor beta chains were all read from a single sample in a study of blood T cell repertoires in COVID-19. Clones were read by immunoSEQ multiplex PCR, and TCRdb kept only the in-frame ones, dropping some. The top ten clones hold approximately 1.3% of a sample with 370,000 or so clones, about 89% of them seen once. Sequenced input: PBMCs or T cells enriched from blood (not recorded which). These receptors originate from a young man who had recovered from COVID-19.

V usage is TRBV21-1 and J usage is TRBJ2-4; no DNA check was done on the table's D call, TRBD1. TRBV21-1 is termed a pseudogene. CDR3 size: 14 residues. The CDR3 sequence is CASSIWDNQNIQYF. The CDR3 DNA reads TGTGCCAGCAGCATTTGGGACAACCAAAACATTCAGTACTTC.

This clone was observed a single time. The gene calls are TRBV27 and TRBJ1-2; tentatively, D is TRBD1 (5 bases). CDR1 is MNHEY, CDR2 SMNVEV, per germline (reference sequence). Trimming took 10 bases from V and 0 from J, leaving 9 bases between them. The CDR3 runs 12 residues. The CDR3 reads CATRQTNYGYTF. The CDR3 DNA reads TGTGCCACTAGACAGACTAACTATGGCTACACCTTC.

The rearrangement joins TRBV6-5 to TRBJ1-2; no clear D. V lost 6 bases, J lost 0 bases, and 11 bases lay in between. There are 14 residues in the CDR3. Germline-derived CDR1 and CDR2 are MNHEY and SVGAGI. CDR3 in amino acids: CASRVTQSNYGYTF. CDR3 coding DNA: TGTGCCAGCAGAGTAACTCAATCTAACTATGGCTACACCTTC.

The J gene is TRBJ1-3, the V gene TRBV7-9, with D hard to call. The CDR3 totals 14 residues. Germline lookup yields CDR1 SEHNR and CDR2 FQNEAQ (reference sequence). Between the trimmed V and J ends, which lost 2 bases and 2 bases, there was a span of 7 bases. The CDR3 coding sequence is TGTGCCAGCAGCTTACGGGGTACTGGAAACACCATATATTTT. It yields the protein CASSLRGTGNTIYF.

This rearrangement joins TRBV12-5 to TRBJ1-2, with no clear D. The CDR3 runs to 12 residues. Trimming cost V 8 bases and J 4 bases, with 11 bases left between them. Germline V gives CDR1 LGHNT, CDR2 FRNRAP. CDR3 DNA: TGTGCTAGTAAACGGGATATCTATGGCTACACCTTC. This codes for CASKRDIYGYTF. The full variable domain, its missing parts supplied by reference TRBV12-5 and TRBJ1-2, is DARVTQTPRHKVTEMGQEVTMRCQPILGHNTVFWYRQTMMQGLELLAYFRNRAPLDDSGMPKDRFSAEMPDATLATLKIQPSEPRDSAVYFCASKRDIYGYTFGSGTRLTVV.

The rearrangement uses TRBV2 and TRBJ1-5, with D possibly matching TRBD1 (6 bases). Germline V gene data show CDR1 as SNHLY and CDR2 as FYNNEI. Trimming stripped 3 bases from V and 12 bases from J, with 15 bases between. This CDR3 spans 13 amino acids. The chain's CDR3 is CASSDTGGRSQHF. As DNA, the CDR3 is TGTGCCAGCAGTGATACGGGGGGCAGGAGCCAGCATTTT.

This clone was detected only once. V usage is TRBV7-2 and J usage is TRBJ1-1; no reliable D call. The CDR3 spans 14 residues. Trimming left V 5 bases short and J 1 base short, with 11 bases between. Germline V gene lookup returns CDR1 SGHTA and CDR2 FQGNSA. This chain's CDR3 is CASSRYDRNTEAFF. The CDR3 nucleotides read TGTGCCAGCAGCCGTTATGATAGGAACACTGAAGCTTTCTTT.

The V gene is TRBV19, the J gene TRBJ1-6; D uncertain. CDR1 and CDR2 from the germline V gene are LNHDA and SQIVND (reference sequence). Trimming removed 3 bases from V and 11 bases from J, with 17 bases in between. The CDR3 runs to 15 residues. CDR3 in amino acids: CASSIPPGPTAPLHF. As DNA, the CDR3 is TGTGCCAGTAGTATCCCCCCCGGTCCAACTGCACCCCTCCACTTT.

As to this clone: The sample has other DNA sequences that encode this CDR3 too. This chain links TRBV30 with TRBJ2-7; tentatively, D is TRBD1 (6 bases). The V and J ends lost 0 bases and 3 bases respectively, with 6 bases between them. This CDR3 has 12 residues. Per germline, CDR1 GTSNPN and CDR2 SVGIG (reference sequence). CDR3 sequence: CAWSVQGYEQYF. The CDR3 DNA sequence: TGTGCCTGGAGTGTACAGGGCTACGAGCAGTACTTC.

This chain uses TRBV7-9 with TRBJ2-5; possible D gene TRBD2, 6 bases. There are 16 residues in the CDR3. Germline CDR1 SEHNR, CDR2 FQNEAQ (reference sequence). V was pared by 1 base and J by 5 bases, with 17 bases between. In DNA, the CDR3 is TGTGCCAGCAGCTTAGGTACTAGCTTCCATGCGGAGACCCAGTACTTC. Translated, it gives CASSLGTSFHAETQYF.

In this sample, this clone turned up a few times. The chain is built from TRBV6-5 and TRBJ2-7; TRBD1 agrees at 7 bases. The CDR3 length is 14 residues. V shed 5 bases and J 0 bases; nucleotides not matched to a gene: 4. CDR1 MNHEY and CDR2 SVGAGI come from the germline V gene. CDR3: CASSPTGTSYEQYF. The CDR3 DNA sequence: TGTGCCAGCAGTCCGACAGGGACCTCCTACGAGCAGTACTTC.

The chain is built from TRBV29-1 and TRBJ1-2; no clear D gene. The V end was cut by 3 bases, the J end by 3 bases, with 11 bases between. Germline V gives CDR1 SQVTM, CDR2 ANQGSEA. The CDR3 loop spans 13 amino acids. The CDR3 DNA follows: TGCAGCGTTGAGGCGACAACACACTATGGCTACACCTTC. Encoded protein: CSVEATTHYGYTF.

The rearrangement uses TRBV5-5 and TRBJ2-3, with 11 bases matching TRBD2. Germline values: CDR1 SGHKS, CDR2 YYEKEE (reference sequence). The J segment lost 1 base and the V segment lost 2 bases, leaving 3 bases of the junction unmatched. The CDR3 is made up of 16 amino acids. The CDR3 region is CASSLELAGGTDTQYF. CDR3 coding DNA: TGTGCCAGCAGCTTAGAACTAGCGGGGGGCACAGATACGCAGTATTTT.

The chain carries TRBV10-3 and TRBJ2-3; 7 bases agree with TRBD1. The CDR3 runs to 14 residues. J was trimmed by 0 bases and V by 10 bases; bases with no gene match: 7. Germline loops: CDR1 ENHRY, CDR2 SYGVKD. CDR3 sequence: CATATGLSTDTQYF. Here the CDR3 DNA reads TGTGCCACCGCGACAGGGCTGAGCACAGATACGCAGTATTTT.

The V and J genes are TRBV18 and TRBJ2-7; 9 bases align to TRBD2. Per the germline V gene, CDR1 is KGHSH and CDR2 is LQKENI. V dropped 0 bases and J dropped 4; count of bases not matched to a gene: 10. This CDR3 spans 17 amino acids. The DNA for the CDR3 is TGTGCCAGCTCACCACCGGGAGCGGGGGGCTCCTTGTACGAGCAGTACTTC. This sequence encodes CASSPPGAGGSLYEQYF.

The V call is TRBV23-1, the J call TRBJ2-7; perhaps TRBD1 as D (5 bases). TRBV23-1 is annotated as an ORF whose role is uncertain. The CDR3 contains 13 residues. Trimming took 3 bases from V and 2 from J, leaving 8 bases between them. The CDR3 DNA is TGCGCCAGCAGTCACCCGACAGCCTACGAGCAGTACTTC. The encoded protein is CASSHPTAYEQYF.

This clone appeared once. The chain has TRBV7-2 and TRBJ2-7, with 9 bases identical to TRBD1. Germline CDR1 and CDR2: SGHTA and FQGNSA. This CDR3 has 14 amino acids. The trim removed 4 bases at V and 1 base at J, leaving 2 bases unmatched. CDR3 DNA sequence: TGTGCCAGCAGCTCGGGGACAGGGTCCTACGAGCAGTACTTC. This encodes CASSSGTGSYEQYF.

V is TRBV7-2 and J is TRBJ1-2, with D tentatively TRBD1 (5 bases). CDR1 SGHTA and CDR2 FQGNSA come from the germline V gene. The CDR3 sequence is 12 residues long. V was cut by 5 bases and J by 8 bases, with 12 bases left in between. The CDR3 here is CASSGGGLGYTF. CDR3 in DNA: TGTGCCAGCAGCGGGGGGGGTTTGGGCTACACCTTC.

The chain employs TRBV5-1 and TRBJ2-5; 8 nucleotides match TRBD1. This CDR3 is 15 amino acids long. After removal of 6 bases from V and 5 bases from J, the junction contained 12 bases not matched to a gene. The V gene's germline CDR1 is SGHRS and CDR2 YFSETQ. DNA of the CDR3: TGCGCCAGCACTCAATTCCAGGGGGCCGGTGAGACCCAGTACTTC. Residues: CASTQFQGAGETQYF. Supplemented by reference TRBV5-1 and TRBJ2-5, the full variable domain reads KAGVTQTPRYLIKTRGQQVTLSCSPISGHRSVSWYQQTPGQGLQFLFEYFSETQRNKGNFPGRFSGRQFSNSRSEMNVSTLELGDSALYLCASTQFQGAGETQYFGPGTRLLVL.

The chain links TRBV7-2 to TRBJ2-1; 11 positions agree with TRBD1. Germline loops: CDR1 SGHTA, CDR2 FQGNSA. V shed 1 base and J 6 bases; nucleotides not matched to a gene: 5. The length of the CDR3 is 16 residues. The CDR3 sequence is CASSLGWGQGGNEQFF. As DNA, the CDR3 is TGTGCCAGCAGCTTAGGGTGGGGACAGGGGGGCAATGAGCAGTTCTTC.

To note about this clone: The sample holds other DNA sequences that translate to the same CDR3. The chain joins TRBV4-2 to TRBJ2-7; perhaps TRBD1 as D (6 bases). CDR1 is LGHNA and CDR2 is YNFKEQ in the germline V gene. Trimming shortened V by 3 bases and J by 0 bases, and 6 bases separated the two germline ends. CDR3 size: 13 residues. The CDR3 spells CASSQDSSYEQYF. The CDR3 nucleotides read TGTGCCAGCAGCCAGGACAGCTCCTACGAGCAGTACTTC.